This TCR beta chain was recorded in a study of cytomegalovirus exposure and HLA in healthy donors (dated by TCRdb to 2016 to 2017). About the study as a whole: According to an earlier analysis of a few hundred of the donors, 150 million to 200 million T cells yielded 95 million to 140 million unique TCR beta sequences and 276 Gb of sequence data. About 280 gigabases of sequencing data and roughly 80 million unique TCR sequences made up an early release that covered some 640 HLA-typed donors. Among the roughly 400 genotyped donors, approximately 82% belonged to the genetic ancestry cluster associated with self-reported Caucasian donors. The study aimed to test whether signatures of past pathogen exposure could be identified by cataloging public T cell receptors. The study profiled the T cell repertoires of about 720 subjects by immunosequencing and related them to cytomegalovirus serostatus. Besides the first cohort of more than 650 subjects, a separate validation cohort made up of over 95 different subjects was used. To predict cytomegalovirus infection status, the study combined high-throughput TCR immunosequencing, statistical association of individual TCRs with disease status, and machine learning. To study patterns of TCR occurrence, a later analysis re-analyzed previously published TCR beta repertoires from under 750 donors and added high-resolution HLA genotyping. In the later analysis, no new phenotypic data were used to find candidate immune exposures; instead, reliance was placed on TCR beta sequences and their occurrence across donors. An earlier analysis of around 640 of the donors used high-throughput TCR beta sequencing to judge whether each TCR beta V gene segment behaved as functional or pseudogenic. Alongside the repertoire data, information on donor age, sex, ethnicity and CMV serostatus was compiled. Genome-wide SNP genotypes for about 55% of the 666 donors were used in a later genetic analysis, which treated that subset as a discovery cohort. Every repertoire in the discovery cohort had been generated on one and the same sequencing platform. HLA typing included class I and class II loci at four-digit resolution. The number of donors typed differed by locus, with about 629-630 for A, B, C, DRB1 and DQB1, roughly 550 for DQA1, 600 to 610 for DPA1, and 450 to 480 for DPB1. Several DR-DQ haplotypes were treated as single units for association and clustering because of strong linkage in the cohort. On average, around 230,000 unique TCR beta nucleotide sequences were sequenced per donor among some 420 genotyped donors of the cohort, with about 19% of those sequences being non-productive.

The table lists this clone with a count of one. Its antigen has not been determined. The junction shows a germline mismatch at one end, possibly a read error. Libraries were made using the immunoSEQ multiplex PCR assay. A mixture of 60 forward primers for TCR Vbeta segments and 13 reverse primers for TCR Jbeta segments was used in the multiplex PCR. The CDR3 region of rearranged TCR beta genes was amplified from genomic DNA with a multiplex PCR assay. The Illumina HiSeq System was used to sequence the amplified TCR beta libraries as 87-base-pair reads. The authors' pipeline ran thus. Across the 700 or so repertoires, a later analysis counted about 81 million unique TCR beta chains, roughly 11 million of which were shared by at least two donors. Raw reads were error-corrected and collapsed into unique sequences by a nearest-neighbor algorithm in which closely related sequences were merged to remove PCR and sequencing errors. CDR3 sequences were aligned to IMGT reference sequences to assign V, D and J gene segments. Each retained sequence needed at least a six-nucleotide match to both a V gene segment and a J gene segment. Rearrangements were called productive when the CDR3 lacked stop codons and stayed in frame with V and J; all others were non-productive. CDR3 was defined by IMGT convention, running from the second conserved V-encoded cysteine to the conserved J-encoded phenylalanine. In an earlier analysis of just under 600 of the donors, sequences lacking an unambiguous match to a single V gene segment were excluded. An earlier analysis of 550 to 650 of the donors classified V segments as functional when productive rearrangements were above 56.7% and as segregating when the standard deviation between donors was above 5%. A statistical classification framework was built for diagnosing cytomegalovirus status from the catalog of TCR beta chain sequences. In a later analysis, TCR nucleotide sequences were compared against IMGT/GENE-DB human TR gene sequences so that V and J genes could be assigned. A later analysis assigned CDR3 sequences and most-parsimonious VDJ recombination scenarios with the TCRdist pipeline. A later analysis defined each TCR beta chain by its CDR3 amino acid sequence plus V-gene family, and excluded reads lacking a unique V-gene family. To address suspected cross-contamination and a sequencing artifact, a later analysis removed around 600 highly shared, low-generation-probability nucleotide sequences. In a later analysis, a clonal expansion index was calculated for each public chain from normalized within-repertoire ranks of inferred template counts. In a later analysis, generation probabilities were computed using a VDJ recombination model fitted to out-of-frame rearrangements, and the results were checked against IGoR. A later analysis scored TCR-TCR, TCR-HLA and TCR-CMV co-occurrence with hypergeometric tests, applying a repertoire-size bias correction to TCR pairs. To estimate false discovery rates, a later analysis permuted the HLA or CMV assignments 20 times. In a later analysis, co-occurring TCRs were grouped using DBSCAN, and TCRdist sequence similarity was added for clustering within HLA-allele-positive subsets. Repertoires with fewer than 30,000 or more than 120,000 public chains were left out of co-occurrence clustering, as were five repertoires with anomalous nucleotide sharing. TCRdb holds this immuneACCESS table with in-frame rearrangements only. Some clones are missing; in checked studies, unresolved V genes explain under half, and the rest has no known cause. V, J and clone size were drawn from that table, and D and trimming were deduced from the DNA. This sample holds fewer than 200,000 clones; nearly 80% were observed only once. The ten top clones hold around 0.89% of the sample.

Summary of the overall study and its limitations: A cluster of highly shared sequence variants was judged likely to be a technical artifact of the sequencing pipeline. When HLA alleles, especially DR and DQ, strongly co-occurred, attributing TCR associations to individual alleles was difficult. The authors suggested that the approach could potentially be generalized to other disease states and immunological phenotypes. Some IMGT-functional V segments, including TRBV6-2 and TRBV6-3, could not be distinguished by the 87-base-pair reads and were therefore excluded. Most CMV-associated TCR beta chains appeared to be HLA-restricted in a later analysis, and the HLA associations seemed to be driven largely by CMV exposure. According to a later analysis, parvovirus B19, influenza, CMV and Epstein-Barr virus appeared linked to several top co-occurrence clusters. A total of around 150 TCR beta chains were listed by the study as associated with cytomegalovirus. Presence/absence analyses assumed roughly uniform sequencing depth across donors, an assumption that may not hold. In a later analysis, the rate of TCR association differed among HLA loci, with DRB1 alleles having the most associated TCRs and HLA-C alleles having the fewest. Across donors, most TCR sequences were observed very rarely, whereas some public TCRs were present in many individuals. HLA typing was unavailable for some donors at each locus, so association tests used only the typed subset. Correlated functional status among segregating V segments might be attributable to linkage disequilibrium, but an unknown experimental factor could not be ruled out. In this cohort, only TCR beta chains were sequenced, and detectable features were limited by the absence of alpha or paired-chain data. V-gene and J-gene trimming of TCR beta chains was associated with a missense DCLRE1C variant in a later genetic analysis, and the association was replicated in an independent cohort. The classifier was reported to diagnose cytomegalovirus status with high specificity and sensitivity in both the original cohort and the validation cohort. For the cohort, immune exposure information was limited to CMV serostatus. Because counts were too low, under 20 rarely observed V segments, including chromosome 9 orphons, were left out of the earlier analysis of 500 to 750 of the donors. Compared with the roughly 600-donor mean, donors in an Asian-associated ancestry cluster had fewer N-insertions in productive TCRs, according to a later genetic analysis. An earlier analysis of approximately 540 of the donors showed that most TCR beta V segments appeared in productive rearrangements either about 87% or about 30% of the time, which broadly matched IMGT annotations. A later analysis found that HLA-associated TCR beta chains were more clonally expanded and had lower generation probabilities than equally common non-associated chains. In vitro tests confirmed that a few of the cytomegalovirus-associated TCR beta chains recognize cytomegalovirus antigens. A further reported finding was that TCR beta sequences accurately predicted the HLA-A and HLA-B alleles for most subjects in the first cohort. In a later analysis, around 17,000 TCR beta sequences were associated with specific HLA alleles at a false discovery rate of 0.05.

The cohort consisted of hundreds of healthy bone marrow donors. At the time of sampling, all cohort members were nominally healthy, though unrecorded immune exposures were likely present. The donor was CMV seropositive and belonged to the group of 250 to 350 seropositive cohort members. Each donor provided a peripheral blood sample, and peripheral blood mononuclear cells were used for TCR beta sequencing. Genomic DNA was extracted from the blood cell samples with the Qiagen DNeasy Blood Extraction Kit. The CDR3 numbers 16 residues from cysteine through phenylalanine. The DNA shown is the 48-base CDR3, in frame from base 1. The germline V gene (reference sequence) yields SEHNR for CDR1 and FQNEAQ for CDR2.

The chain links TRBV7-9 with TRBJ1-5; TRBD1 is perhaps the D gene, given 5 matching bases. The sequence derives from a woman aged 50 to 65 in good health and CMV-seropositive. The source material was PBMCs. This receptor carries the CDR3 CASSFIGSRGNQPQHF. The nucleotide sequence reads TGTGCCAGCAGCTTTATCGGGTCAAGGGGCAATCAGCCCCAACATTTT.